This T cell receptor (beta chain) was captured by sequencing in a study of blood T cells in healthy people across ages. About the study: About one barcoded beta molecule was captured per two T cells (by template switching). Whole-study findings and limits: The unknown donor CMV status may have confounded expanded clonotype changes.

Germline assignment: CDR1 SGHRS and CDR2 YFSETQ. The CDR3 is 14 residues long. J lost 5 bases, V lost 5 bases, and 8 bases had no gene match. Then a second PCR, running roughly 7 to 12 cycles, was carried out with a sample-barcoded 5' primer and a J-beta primer mix. Every cDNA molecule bore a tag from a template-switch adaptor containing 12 random nucleotides. TCRdb reprocessed the 5' RACE reads via MiXCR and lists one record per CDR3 protein. The sample shows around 1.7 million distinct CDR3 sequences, 28% of them seen only once. Investigators took about 9.4 milliliters of peripheral blood from every donor. This clonotype came up many times. Its antigen is unknown.

V usage is TRBV5-1 and J usage is TRBJ2-3; 7 positions agree with TRBD2. The sample comprised blood. This receptor was obtained from a woman younger than 45 in good health. The CDR3 nucleotides are TGCGCCAGCAGGCGGGAGCCTCGGGGAGATACGCAGTATTTT. Translating it yields CASRREPRGDTQYF. The complete variable domain, with remaining parts taken from reference TRBV5-1 and TRBJ2-3, reads KAGVTQTPRYLIKTRGQQVTLSCSPISGHRSVSWYQQTPGQGLQFLFEYFSETQRNKGNFPGRFSGRQFSNSRSEMNVSTLELGDSALYLCASRREPRGDTQYFGPGTRLTVL.